This T cell receptor beta chain was identified during a study of OX40 agonist ivuxolimab in advanced cancers. Study-level background: A male proportion of approximately 80% was recorded, with mean age approximately 57 years and range 23 to 79.

Sequencing was performed with immunoSEQ multiplex PCR; in TCRdb, only in-frame clones are kept and a portion is missing. The repertoire holds fewer than 90,000 clones, with about 90% as singletons. The germline gives CDR1 SGHRS, CDR2 YFSETQ. V was pared by 4 bases and J by 2 bases, with 13 bases between. The length of the CDR3 is 15 residues. This clonotype was sampled from an adult with an advanced solid tumor such as melanoma, head and neck, liver or kidney cancer. The specimen comprised CD4+ or CD8+ T cells sorted from blood, sampled in a trial of the OX40 agonist ivuxolimab. The genes are TRBV5-1 and TRBJ2-1, with D possibly matching TRBD1 (6 bases). CDR3 in amino acids: CASSPQGPTYNEQFF. Written as DNA, the CDR3 is TGCGCCAGCAGCCCACAGGGACCCACCTACAATGAGCAGTTCTTC.